The 3 T cell receptor beta chains presented below share a single source sample, sequenced in a study of T cells in Graves' hyperthyroidism and ophthalmopathy (dated by TCRdb to about 2019). Library preparation used multiplex PCR. The sequencer was an Illumina HiSeq 2000. The TCR beta CDR3 regions were amplified from RNA transcripts. The first round of RT-PCR for the TCR CDR3 was performed with the HTBI primer set and the Qiagen OneStep RT-PCR kit. TCRdb handled the public reads itself, with Q25 trimming in fastp and clone calling in MiXCR, and kept productive beta chains. Entries that share a CDR3 protein sequence are merged under the most common genes and DNA. This sample is represented by fewer than 650,000 distinct CDR3 sequences; roughly 14% of them were singletons. The top ten hold roughly 4.3% of the sample. The sequencing input was blood. These receptors originate from a woman aged 40 to 50 with Graves' ophthalmopathy.

As DNA, the CDR3 is TGCAGTGCTAGAGCTGTACCCCGACTGGGGGAGCAGTACTTC. It encodes CSARAVPRLGEQYF. The V call is TRBV20-1, the J call TRBJ2-7, with no clear D. Per germline, CDR1 DFQATT and CDR2 SNEGSKA (reference sequence). The CDR3 loop spans 14 amino acids. Trimming removed 1 base at V and 7 bases at J, with 17 bases between.

This clonotype was observed a handful of times. The chain employs TRBV28 and TRBJ1-1; tentative D call: TRBD1 (5 bases). The germline V gene encodes CDR1 MDHEN and CDR2 SYDVKM. V was clipped by 11 bases and J by 10 bases, with 29 bases between them. The CDR3 consists of 15 residues. The CDR3 nucleotides are TGTGCCGGCGGTGGGTTCGGGACTGGAGTATCATCAGCTTTCTTT. Protein sequence: CAGGGFGTGVSSAFF.

At least ten counts were recorded for this clonotype. The gene calls are TRBV19 and TRBJ2-7, with a tentative D call TRBD2 (7 bases). Trimming stripped 4 bases from V and 1 base from J, with 11 bases between. This CDR3 is built from 14 residues. Germline CDR1 reads LNHDA; CDR2 reads SQIVND (reference sequence). This CDR3 reads CASSTSGQSYEQYF. CDR3 nucleotide sequence: TGTGCCAGTAGTACTAGCGGACAGTCCTACGAGCAGTACTTC.